The 2 T cell receptor beta chains given below trace back to one sample, sequenced in a study of circulating CD8 cells and anti-PD-1 response in melanoma. Sorting of live CD3+CD8+TCRalphabeta+ cells by PD-1 and/or TIGIT gave four subsets. The QIAseq Immune Repertoire TCR panel built the libraries from around 15 ng of total RNA. TCRdb redid the calling of the reads with MiXCR, one entry per CDR3 protein. There are 250 to 300 distinct CDR3 sequences in the sample; around 9% occur only once, and 45% lies in the top ten. Here the sequenced sample was CD8+ T cells from PBMCs, taken at baseline or after one month of anti-PD-1 therapy (not recorded which). All receptors derive from a human donor with melanoma.

This clonotype has only a few counts. This may stem from a read error, because a much larger clone lies one nucleotide away. The chain combines TRBV28 with TRBJ2-7, with D possibly being TRBD1 (6 bases). The CDR3 is 12 amino acids. The V end was cut by 8 bases, the J end by 3 bases, with 11 bases between. Germline assignment: CDR1 MDHEN and CDR2 SYDVKM. In DNA form, the CDR3 reads TGTGCCAGCGGGGAGACAGGCTACGAGCAGTACTTC. Amino acid sequence: CASGETGYEQYF. Using reference TRBV28 and TRBJ2-7 for the parts outside the CDR3, the full variable domain is DVKVTQSSRYLVKRTGEKVFLECVQDMDHENMFWYRQDPGLGLRLIYFSYDVKMKEKGDIPEGYSVSREKKERFSLILESASTNQTSMYLCASGETGYEQYFGPGTRLTVT.

This clonotype ranks as medium-sized (0.01 to 0.1%). Given the absence of the conserved phenylalanine or tryptophan at the CDR3 end, a read error is likely. This sequence joins TRBV28 and TRBJ2-3, with D possibly TRBD1 on 6 matching bases. The V and J ends lost 4 bases and 2 bases respectively, with 28 bases between them. The CDR3 covers 20 residues. Germline loops: CDR1 MDHEN, CDR2 SYDVKM. This CDR3 reads CASSSDLTPLVKGDTDTQYL. The DNA of the CDR3 is TGTGCCAGCAGTTCCGACCTTACGCCCTTAGTTAAGGGGGACACAGATACGCAGTATCTT.